Listed here are 16 T cell receptor beta chains from one sample, sequenced in a study of CD8+CD57+ T cells in acquired aplastic anemia. TCR beta VDJ and CDR3 profiling used genomic DNA as template. In TCRdb, the reads were re-called with MiXCR into one record per CDR3 protein. The sample carries fewer than 250,000 distinct CDR3 sequences, more than 40% recorded once. Patients picked for sequencing had shown CD8+CD57+ cell expansion detected by flow cytometry. Input material: sorted CD4+, CD8+, or CD8+CD57+ T cells (not recorded which) from PBMCs. The origin of the receptors is a human donor with aplastic anemia.

This chain joins TRBV10-3 and TRBJ1-3; 9 bases map to TRBD1. The ends lost 3 bases at V and 3 bases at J; junction bases unmatched: 12. CDR1 ENHRY and CDR2 SYGVKD come from the germline V gene. The CDR3 totals 18 residues. The CDR3 loop reads CAISDYEGTGFFGNTIYF. The CDR3 DNA sequence: TGTGCCATCAGTGACTACGAGGGGACAGGGTTTTTTGGAAACACCATATATTTT.

This sequence joins TRBV20-1 and TRBJ2-6; D remains unclear. The V and J ends lost 6 bases and 10 bases respectively, with 13 bases between them. This CDR3 is built from 12 residues. Germline V gene sequence: CDR1 DFQATT, CDR2 SNEGSKA (reference sequence). In DNA, the CDR3 is TGCAGTGCAAGGGCCCCGAGGAACGTCCTGACTTTC. Protein sequence: CSARAPRNVLTF.

The chain recombines TRBV2 with TRBJ2-7, with D perhaps matching TRBD2 (5 bases). Trimming left V 0 bases short and J 0 bases short, with 9 bases between. The CDR3 consists of 15 residues. CDR1 is SNHLY, CDR2 FYNNEI, per germline. CDR3 region: CASSEAAGSSYEQYF. DNA for the CDR3: TGTGCCAGCAGTGAAGCGGCGGGTAGCTCCTACGAGCAGTACTTC.

This clonotype was recorded many times. The CDR3 region has the DNA TGTGCCAGCAGCTTTCGTGGGGGCCCATACAATGAGCAGTTCTTC. Protein sequence: CASSFRGGPYNEQFF. The chain uses TRBV7-2 and TRBJ2-1; possible D gene TRBD1, 6 bases. CDR3 length: 15 residues. In germline, CDR1 is SGHTA, CDR2 FQGNSA. Between the trimmed V and J ends, which lost 3 bases and 4 bases, there was a span of 13 bases. Variable domain in full (rest from reference TRBV7-2 and TRBJ2-1): GAGVSQSPSNKVTEKGKDVELRCDPISGHTALYWYRQSLGQGLEFLIYFQGNSAPDKSGLPSDRFSAERTGGSVSTLTIQRTQQEDSAVYLCASSFRGGPYNEQFFGPGTRLTVL.

This clonotype was seen more than once but under ten times. Since a much larger clone is just one base distant, this may be a read error. The CDR3 protein is CASSLLLGLCNEQFF. The CDR3 bases are TGTGCCAGCAGCTTGCTTCTGGGGTTGTGCAATGAGCAGTTCTTC. This chain connects TRBV7-9 to TRBJ2-1; D unresolved. The CDR3 length is 15 residues. Trimming shortened V by 3 bases and J by 6 bases, and 15 bases separated the two germline ends. Germline values: CDR1 SEHNR, CDR2 FQNEAQ (reference sequence).

This chain connects TRBV7-3 to TRBJ2-2; no clear D. There are 12 residues in the CDR3. Trimming took 6 bases from V and 8 from J, leaving 10 bases between them. Per germline, CDR1 SGHTA and CDR2 FQGTGA. The CDR3 region is CASSEGGGELFF. CDR3 bases: TGTGCCAGCAGTGAAGGTGGTGGGGAGCTGTTTTTT.

CDR3 amino acids: CATSDLDSEETQYF. In DNA, the CDR3 is TGTGCCACCAGTGATTTGGACTCCGAAGAGACCCAGTACTTC. The chain links TRBV24-1 to TRBJ2-5; no definite D call. The V end was cut by 0 bases, the J end by 3 bases, with 7 bases between. The germline V gene encodes CDR1 KGHDR and CDR2 SFDVKD. CDR3 size: 14 residues.

This sequence joins TRBV7-2 and TRBJ2-5; TRBD1 agrees at 9 bases. CDR1 is SGHTA and CDR2 is FQGNSA in the germline V gene. V was clipped by 4 bases and J by 3 bases; unmatched bases: 3. The CDR3 runs 14 residues. The CDR3 here is CASSSWTGEETQYF. The CDR3 nucleotides are TGTGCCAGCAGCTCGTGGACAGGGGAAGAGACCCAGTACTTC.

The CDR3 reads CASSLRTGGGDTQYF. The CDR3 nucleotides are TGTGCCAGCAGTTTAAGGACAGGGGGTGGAGATACGCAGTATTTT. This chain joins TRBV27 and TRBJ2-3; 10 bases fit TRBD1. The CDR3 has 15 residues. Germline V lookup: CDR1 MNHEY, CDR2 SMNVEV (reference sequence). V shed 2 bases and J 5 bases; nucleotides not matched to a gene: 4.

This clonotype appeared a few times. The gene calls are TRBV7-8 and TRBJ2-7; D may match TRBD1 or TRBD2 (5 bases each). The CDR3 runs 15 residues. V lost 4 bases and J 3 bases, leaving 16 bases between the germline ends. The V gene's germline CDR1 is SGHVS and CDR2 FQNEAQ. CDR3 nucleotide sequence: TGTGCCAGCAGCTCTAACGTCTGGGGGAGCTACGAGCAGTACTTC. It codes for CASSSNVWGSYEQYF.

The V call is TRBV19, the J call TRBJ1-1, with TRBD1 as a possible D gene (5 bases). Trimming removed 3 bases from V and 8 bases from J, with 10 bases in between. The CDR3 length is 12 residues. Germline CDR1 and CDR2: LNHDA and SQIVND (reference sequence). DNA of the CDR3: TGTGCCAGTAGTATGGGGCAGGCGGAAGCTTTCTTT. As protein: CASSMGQAEAFF.

This clonotype was detected ten times or more. The gene calls are TRBV12-5 and TRBJ1-2; D gene uncertain. Germline V gene lookup returns CDR1 LGHNT and CDR2 FRNRAP. V lost 2 bases and J lost 4, with 2 bases in between. The CDR3 contains 11 residues. The CDR3: CASGLRYGYTF. CDR3 DNA sequence: TGTGCTAGTGGTTTGCGCTATGGCTACACCTTC.

The CDR3 bases are TGTGCCAGCAGCGAAGACAGGGCGTCGTACAATGAGCAGTTCTTC. Translating gives CASSEDRASYNEQFF. V gene TRBV7-2 combines with J gene TRBJ2-1, with 7 positions matching TRBD1. The trim removed 5 bases at V and 4 bases at J, leaving 8 bases unmatched. Per the germline V gene, CDR1 is SGHTA and CDR2 is FQGNSA. This CDR3 is 15 amino acids long.

The CDR3 here is CASSYSRTANNEQFF. For the CDR3, the DNA is TGTGCCAGCAGTTACTCTCGGACAGCCAACAATGAGCAGTTCTTC. The chain combines TRBV6-5 with TRBJ2-1, with D possibly TRBD1 on 6 matching bases. V was clipped by 0 bases and J by 5 bases, with 11 bases between them. This CDR3 is built from 15 residues. Germline CDR1 is MNHEY and CDR2 is SVGAGI.

The V call is TRBV10-3, the J call TRBJ1-5; D is undetermined. This CDR3 spans 13 amino acids. V lost 11 bases, J lost 6 bases, and 17 bases lay in between. The germline gives CDR1 ENHRY, CDR2 SYGVKD. CDR3 nucleotides: TGTGCCTCCAAATGGGGTGTGGGTCAGCCCCAGCATTTT. It codes for CASKWGVGQPQHF.

The V call is TRBV7-2, the J call TRBJ2-5; weak D call: TRBD1 (5 bases). The germline V gene encodes CDR1 SGHTA and CDR2 FQGNSA. Between the trimmed V and J ends, which lost 5 bases and 5 bases, there was a span of 18 bases. This CDR3 has 15 residues. CDR3 amino acids: CASSQTGQGWETQYF. CDR3 coding DNA: TGTGCCAGCAGCCAAACAGGCCAGGGATGGGAGACCCAGTACTTC.